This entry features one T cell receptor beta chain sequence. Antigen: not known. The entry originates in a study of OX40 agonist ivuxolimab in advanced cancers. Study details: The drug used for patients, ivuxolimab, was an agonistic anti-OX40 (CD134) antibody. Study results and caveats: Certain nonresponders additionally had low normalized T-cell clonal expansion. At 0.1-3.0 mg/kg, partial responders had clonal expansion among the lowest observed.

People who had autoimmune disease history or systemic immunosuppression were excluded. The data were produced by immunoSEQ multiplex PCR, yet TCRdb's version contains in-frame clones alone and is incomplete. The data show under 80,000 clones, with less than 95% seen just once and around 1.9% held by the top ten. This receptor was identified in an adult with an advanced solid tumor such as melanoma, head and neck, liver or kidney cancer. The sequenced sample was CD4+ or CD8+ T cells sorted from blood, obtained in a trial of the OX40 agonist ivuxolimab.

The CDR3 here is CASSVELTGELFF. The DNA of the CDR3 is TGTGCCAGCAGCGTAGAGCTGACCGGGGAGCTGTTTTTT. The V call is TRBV9, the J call TRBJ2-2; the D is unclear. From germline, CDR1 is SGDLS and CDR2 YYNGEE. V lost 0 bases and J lost 5, with 5 bases in between. The CDR3 has 13 amino acids.